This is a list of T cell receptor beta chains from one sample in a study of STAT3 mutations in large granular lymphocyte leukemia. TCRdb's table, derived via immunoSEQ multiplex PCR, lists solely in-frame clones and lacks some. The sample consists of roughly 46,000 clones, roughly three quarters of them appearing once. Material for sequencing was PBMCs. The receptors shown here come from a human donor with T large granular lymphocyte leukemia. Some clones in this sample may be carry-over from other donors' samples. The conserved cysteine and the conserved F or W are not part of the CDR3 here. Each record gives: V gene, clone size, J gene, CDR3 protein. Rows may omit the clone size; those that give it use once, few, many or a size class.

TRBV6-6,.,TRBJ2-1,ASSGHISSYNEQF
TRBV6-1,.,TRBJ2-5,ASSEVWRGGQETQY
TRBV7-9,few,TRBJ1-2,ASSIQGFDGYT
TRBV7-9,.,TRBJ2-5,ASSLGDRGNQETQY
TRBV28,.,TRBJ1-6,ASLPGPSGSPLH
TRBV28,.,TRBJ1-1,ASSATLGQGGEAF
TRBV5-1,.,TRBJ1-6,ASSRGQGYNSPLH
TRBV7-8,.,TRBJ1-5,ASSSQTGYSNQPQH
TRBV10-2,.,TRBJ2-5,ASSENGGALETQY
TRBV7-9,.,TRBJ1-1,ASSLADRNPEAF
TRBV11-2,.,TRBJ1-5,ASSFAQDQPQH
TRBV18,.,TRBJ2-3,ASSRMAGAEDTQY
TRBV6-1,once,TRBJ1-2,ASSDRPSQRGYT
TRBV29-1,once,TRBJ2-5,SVEAGLGETQY
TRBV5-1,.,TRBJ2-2,ASSDRAGTGELF
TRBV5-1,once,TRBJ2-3,ASSLGTHDTDTQY
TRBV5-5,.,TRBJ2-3,ASSFPADTQY
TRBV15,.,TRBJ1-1,ATSRDLGGSVNTEAF
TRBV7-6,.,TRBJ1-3,ASSLYTGISGNTIY
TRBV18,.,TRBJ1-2,ASSPGTNYGYT
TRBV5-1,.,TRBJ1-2,ASSLEGYGYT
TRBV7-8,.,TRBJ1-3,ASSRQGNAGNTIY
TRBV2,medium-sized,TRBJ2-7,ASHRDRGSYEQY
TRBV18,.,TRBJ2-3,ASSPPGGTDTQY
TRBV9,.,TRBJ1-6,ASSGGGQEYNSPLH
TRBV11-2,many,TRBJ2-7,ASSLGVGFYEQY
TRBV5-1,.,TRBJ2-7,ASSFVTDSYEQY
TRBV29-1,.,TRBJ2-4,SVERGIGNIQY
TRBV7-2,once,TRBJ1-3,ASSLHVEGNTIY
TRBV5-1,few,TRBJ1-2,ASSLTESYGYT